This T cell receptor beta chain was identified in a study of blood T cell repertoires in COVID-19. As for the study in general: There were acute and convalescent COVID-19 samples, and they came from the United States, Italy and Spain. PBMCs, B-cell-depleted T cells, or T cells provided the cDNA or gDNA that made up the material.

This clone came up a few times. The V end was cut by 4 bases, the J end by 2 bases, with 15 bases between. The CDR3 totals 15 residues. Germline V lookup: CDR1 MNHEY, CDR2 SVGAGI. How the authors handled the data: Amplifying reference gene primers gave estimates of nucleated cell counts. Measured with immunoSEQ multiplex PCR; TCRdb has only the in-frame clones, and not every one. V and J calls and clone size come straight from that table; D and trimming were deduced from the DNA. The sample consists of roughly 200,000 clones, more than 85% of them appearing once. This clonotype was obtained from a man in his 60s with acute or convalescent COVID-19. This rearrangement joins TRBV6-5 to TRBJ2-7; TRBD2 might be the D (6 bases). Material: peripheral blood. CDR3 sequence: CASSLRGGDPYEQYF. The CDR3 region has the DNA TGTGCCAGCAGTTTACGTGGAGGGGATCCCTACGAGCAGTACTTC.